The 32 T cell receptor beta chains below all came from one sample that was sequenced in a study of identical twins. TCRdb reanalysed the 5' RACE reads using MiXCR and keeps one entry per CDR3 protein. Among 1.5 million to 2 million distinct CDR3 sequences listed, around a third were seen once. The sample taken for sequencing was cord blood. The source of these receptors is a newborn girl in good health.

This clonotype was seen more than once but under ten times. V usage is TRBV20-1 and J usage is TRBJ2-4, with D possibly being TRBD2 (7 bases). Germline V gives CDR1 DFQATT, CDR2 SNEGSKA (reference sequence). Trimming took off 3 bases at V and 9 bases at J, with 21 bases between the two ends. The CDR3 extends over 15 amino acids. The CDR3 protein is CSASPLSKGGVIQYF. In nucleotides, the CDR3 is TGCAGTGCTAGCCCCCTCAGCAAAGGGGGGGTCATTCAGTACTTC.

This clonotype has more than one count but fewer than ten. The chain recombines TRBV29-1 with TRBJ2-3; 7 bases are a match to TRBD2. V dropped 7 bases and J dropped 0; count of bases not matched to a gene: 13. This CDR3 has 16 amino acids. Germline V gene data show CDR1 as SQVTM and CDR2 as ANQGSEA. CDR3 DNA sequence: TGCAGCGCTAGGGGAGGGGTTAGCGGAAGCACAGATACGCAGTATTTT. Protein: CSARGGVSGSTDTQYF.

This clonotype occurred a few times. The chain couples TRBV6-5 to TRBJ1-5; TRBD1 matches at 8 bases. V shed 2 bases and J 0 bases; nucleotides not matched to a gene: 9. The CDR3 length is 18 residues. Germline V gene lookup returns CDR1 MNHEY and CDR2 SVGAGI. CDR3 sequence reads: CASSYTEGQVYSNQPQHF. The DNA of the CDR3 is TGTGCCAGCAGTTACACTGAGGGACAGGTATATAGCAATCAGCCCCAGCATTTT.

The J gene is TRBJ2-3, the V gene TRBV12-3 or TRBV12-4, with 8 bases matching TRBD1. The CDR3 covers 17 residues. J lost 4 bases, V lost 3 bases, and 12 bases had no gene match. CDR3: CASSFFGTGFSADTQYF. Here the CDR3 DNA reads TGTGCCAGCAGTTTTTTTGGGACAGGCTTTAGCGCAGATACGCAGTATTTT.

The chain employs TRBV20-1 and TRBJ2-1; D is ambiguous. The J call may be wrong; the DNA end is better matched by TRBJ2-7. Germline assignment: CDR1 DFQATT and CDR2 SNEGSKA (reference sequence). The CDR3 runs to 13 residues. DNA of the CDR3: TGCAGTGCTAGAGATACCGCTAGAACCGAGCAGTACTTC. It encodes CSARDTARTEQYF.

This chain joins TRBV3-1 and TRBJ2-5; 8 nucleotides agree with TRBD2. The junction had 11 bases not matched to a gene; V was cut back by 4 bases and J by 4 bases. Germline CDR1 and CDR2: LGHDT and YNNKEL (reference sequence). The CDR3 contains 16 residues. The DNA for the CDR3 is TGTGCCAGCAGCCTATCGGGGGGGGCTATCAGAGAGACCCAGTACTTC. It yields the protein CASSLSGGAIRETQYF.

This clonotype was counted only a few times. The rearrangement joins TRBV3-1 to TRBJ2-5; D could derive from TRBD1 or TRBD2 (5 bases each). Per germline, CDR1 LGHDT and CDR2 YNNKEL (reference sequence). This CDR3 has 16 residues. V was cut by 0 bases and J by 3 bases, with 14 bases left in between. The CDR3, as DNA: TGTGCCAGCAGCCAAGAATGGCGGGCAGGGAAAGAGACCCAGTACTTC. Its protein product is CASSQEWRAGKETQYF.

The V call is TRBV27, the J call TRBJ1-2, with no clear D. There are 15 residues in the CDR3. Deletions cut 5 bases from V and 2 bases from J, with 15 bases between. The germline V gene encodes CDR1 MNHEY and CDR2 SMNVEV (reference sequence). DNA for the CDR3: TGTGCCAGCAGTCGGCAGGCCCGTCAGAACTATGGCTACACCTTC. It encodes CASSRQARQNYGYTF.

The chain links TRBV20-1 to TRBJ2-1; 8 bases agree with TRBD2. The CDR3 is 13 residues long. After removal of 3 bases from V and 8 bases from J, the junction contained 6 bases not matched to a gene. From germline, CDR1 is DFQATT and CDR2 SNEGSKA (reference sequence). The CDR3 DNA sequence: TGCAGTGCTAGGCTAGCGGGTTTCGATGAGCAGTTCTTC. This gives the protein CSARLAGFDEQFF.

This clonotype was seen a handful of times. J is TRBJ2-3 and V is TRBV20-1; D is perhaps TRBD2 (5 bases). V lost 6 bases to trimming and J lost 6 bases, with 19 bases between them. Germline-derived CDR1 and CDR2 are DFQATT and SNEGSKA (reference sequence). The CDR3 runs to 14 residues. The CDR3: CSADYGWPEDTQYF. The CDR3 DNA reads as TGCAGTGCAGACTATGGGTGGCCAGAGGATACGCAGTATTTT.

This rearrangement joins TRBV11-2 to TRBJ2-3; 8 bases line up with TRBD2. The CDR3 has 16 amino acids. CDR1 is SGHAT, CDR2 FQNNGV, per germline. Trimming took 5 bases from V and 3 from J; bases not matched to a gene: 10. The chain's CDR3 is CASSPLERGPTDTQYF. The CDR3 bases are TGTGCCAGCAGCCCTTTGGAGCGGGGGCCTACAGATACGCAGTATTTT.

On this clonotype itself: A much larger clone differs from this one at a single base, so this may be a read error. The chain has TRBV12-3 or TRBV12-4 and TRBJ2-7; D gene unclear. Deletions cut 5 bases from V and 2 bases from J, with 10 bases between. The CDR3 length is 13 residues. DNA for the CDR3: TGTGCCAGCAGTCTCCTTAGGCCCTACGAGCAGTACTTC. It encodes CASSLLRPYEQYF.

The chain links TRBV5-5 to TRBJ1-2; 9 bases agree with TRBD1. CDR3 length: 15 amino acids. The V and J ends lost 4 bases and 4 bases, in that order; junction bases with no gene match: 8. From germline, CDR1 is SGHKS and CDR2 YYEKEE (reference sequence). The CDR3 bases are TGTGCCAGCAGCCTCTGGACAGGGGATCTCTATGGCTACACCTTC. This sequence encodes CASSLWTGDLYGYTF. Complete variable domain (other parts from reference TRBV5-5 and TRBJ1-2): DAGVTQSPTHLIKTRGQQVTLRCSPISGHKSVSWYQQVLGQGPQFIFQYYEKEERGRGNFPDRFSARQFPNYSSELNVNALLLGDSALYLCASSLWTGDLYGYTFGSGTRLTVV.

This clonotype has a handful of counts. J is TRBJ2-1 and V is TRBV4-1, with 13 bases matching TRBD2. CDR3 length: 16 amino acids. Looked up from germline, CDR1 is MGHRA and CDR2 is YSYEKL. V lost 8 bases and J lost 7; bases outside the gene matches: 11. CDR3 coding DNA: TGCGCCAGCCGGAACCCGACTAGCGGGGGGATAAATGAGCAGTTCTTC. Translated: CASRNPTSGGINEQFF.

This clonotype was seen only a few times. The genes are TRBV11-2 and TRBJ2-7, with 10 bases fitting TRBD2. V dropped 4 bases and J dropped 3; count of bases not matched to a gene: 6. This CDR3 has 15 amino acids. The germline V gene has CDR1 SGHAT and CDR2 FQNNGV. The CDR3 nucleotides are TGTGCCAGCAGCTCAAAGCGGGAGGGGTACTACGAGCAGTACTTC. It encodes CASSSKREGYYEQYF.

The chain uses TRBV20-1 and TRBJ1-1; weak D call: TRBD1 (5 bases). The germline V and J ends were trimmed by 6 bases and 4 bases, with 18 bases remaining between them. The CDR3 is 14 amino acids. Germline V gene data show CDR1 as DFQATT and CDR2 as SNEGSKA (reference sequence). The CDR3 DNA is TGCAGTGCCAGAAAAACAGGTATAGTCACTGAAGCTTTCTTT. It specifies CSARKTGIVTEAFF.

This clonotype was counted only a few times. CDR3 amino acids: CSASGRTRAIYTF. Written as DNA, the CDR3 is TGCAGTGCTAGCGGGCGGACCCGGGCTATCTACACCTTC. V gene TRBV20-1 combines with J gene TRBJ1-2, with D unclear. The germline V gene has CDR1 DFQATT and CDR2 SNEGSKA (reference sequence). The CDR3 runs 13 residues. V was pared by 3 bases and J by 10 bases, with 18 bases between.

This chain uses TRBV14 with TRBJ2-2, with a tentative D call TRBD2 (6 bases). This CDR3 region has 15 residues. Trimming pared 6 bases from V and 3 bases from J, leaving 14 bases between. Germline V gives CDR1 SGHDN, CDR2 FVKESK. The CDR3 here is CASRDTSSYTGELFF. Here the CDR3 DNA reads TGTGCCAGCAGGGATACTAGCTCTTACACCGGGGAGCTGTTTTTT.

The chain carries TRBV7-9 and TRBJ2-6, with unresolved D. V was trimmed by 1 base and J by 0 bases, leaving 13 bases between them. CDR1 and CDR2 from the germline V gene are SEHNR and FQNEAQ (reference sequence). CDR3 size: 18 residues. The CDR3 nucleotides read TGTGCCAGCAGCTTAGGATGGGTTATTGGCTCTGGGGCCAACGTCCTGACTTTC. Translated, it gives CASSLGWVIGSGANVLTF.

The chain uses TRBV20-1 and TRBJ1-2; 12 positions match TRBD1. The CDR3 length is 15 residues. Germline values: CDR1 DFQATT, CDR2 SNEGSKA (reference sequence). Unmatched junction bases numbered 9, after V lost 5 bases and J lost 5 bases. The CDR3 protein is CSAPGQGASGYGYTF. CDR3 nucleotide sequence: TGCAGTGCTCCGGGACAGGGGGCATCGGGGTATGGCTACACCTTC.

This clonotype was seen a handful of times. This chain uses TRBV7-9 with TRBJ1-6, with D unresolved. The V gene lost 1 base and the J gene lost 6 bases, with 4 bases spanning the gap. Germline V gene sequence: CDR1 SEHNR, CDR2 FQNEAQ (reference sequence). This CDR3 spans 13 amino acids. The CDR3 is CASSLEPNSPLHF. Written as DNA, the CDR3 is TGTGCCAGCAGCTTAGAACCTAATTCACCCCTCCACTTT.

This clonotype was recorded at least ten times. This rearrangement joins TRBV20-1 to TRBJ1-2, with D uncertain. The CDR3 is made up of 14 amino acids. V lost 0 bases and J 6 bases, leaving 14 bases between the germline ends. Germline CDR1 is DFQATT and CDR2 is SNEGSKA (reference sequence). CDR3 nucleotides: TGCAGTGCTAGAGATGTGACGTTTCGGCATGGCTACACCTTC. As protein: CSARDVTFRHGYTF.

This clonotype showed up just a few times. CDR3 DNA: TGTGCCAGCAGAAGCTTGGCGGGAGGGGCCTACAATGAGCAGTTCTTC. Protein: CASRSLAGGAYNEQFF. The chain combines TRBV11-2 with TRBJ2-1; 9 bases are shared with TRBD2. This CDR3 is built from 16 residues. CDR1 SGHAT and CDR2 FQNNGV come from the germline V gene. The trim removed 6 bases at V and 2 bases at J, leaving 8 bases unmatched.

This sequence joins TRBV3-1 and TRBJ2-7; 7 nucleotides line up with TRBD2. The trim removed 2 bases at V and 4 bases at J, leaving 8 bases unmatched. CDR3 length: 15 residues. Germline values: CDR1 LGHDT, CDR2 YNNKEL (reference sequence). This CDR3 is CASSQTLAVTYEQYF. CDR3 bases: TGTGCCAGCAGCCAAACCCTAGCGGTTACTTACGAGCAGTACTTC.

For this clonotype: At one end the junction does not follow the germline gene, possibly because of a read error. This chain links TRBV7-7 with TRBJ2-3; TRBD2 agrees at 10 bases. Germline V gene sequence: CDR1 SSHAT, CDR2 FNYEAQ (reference sequence). The CDR3 totals 15 residues. The CDR3 here is CASSHRAGGGDMQYF. CDR3 sequence (DNA): TGTGCTAGCAGCCACCGAGCGGGAGGGGGGGATATGCAGTATTTT.

This clonotype was observed a few times. This chain uses TRBV5-1 with TRBJ1-2; 7 nucleotides line up with TRBD1. With V trimmed by 4 bases and J by 6 bases, 6 bases remained unmatched. Germline CDR1 is SGHRS and CDR2 is YFSETQ. The CDR3 runs 13 residues. CDR3 nucleotides: TGCGCCAGCAGCCTTAAGGGGGCCGATGGCTACACCTTC. Translation gives CASSLKGADGYTF.

This clonotype showed up just once. This chain links TRBV20-1 with TRBJ2-7, with 7 bases identical to TRBD2. In germline, CDR1 is DFQATT, CDR2 SNEGSKA (reference sequence). Trimming took 5 bases from V and 3 from J; bases not matched to a gene: 10. The CDR3 has 14 amino acids. CDR3 nucleotide sequence: TGCAGTGCTCGAGCGGGGTTGGGAAACTACGAGCAGTACTTC. Its protein product is CSARAGLGNYEQYF.

In DNA, the CDR3 is TGCAGTGCTAGTGCCGGGGGGGGCTCCTACGAGCAGTACTTC. Protein sequence: CSASAGGGSYEQYF. The gene calls are TRBV20-1 and TRBJ2-7; 8 nucleotides match TRBD2. The V gene's germline CDR1 is DFQATT and CDR2 SNEGSKA (reference sequence). J gave up 0 bases and V 3 bases, and 4 bases lay outside the gene matches. The CDR3 extends over 14 amino acids.

This clonotype was detected a few times. The chain joins TRBV28 to TRBJ2-7; 7 bases line up with TRBD2. Per germline, CDR1 MDHEN and CDR2 SYDVKM. The CDR3 spans 14 residues. The V gene end was trimmed by 8 bases and the J gene end by 7 bases; junction bases not matched to a gene: 14. CDR3 loop: CASRPGGSYNEQYF. The CDR3 nucleotides read TGTGCCAGCCGACCCGGGGGGTCCTACAATGAGCAGTACTTC.

The chain combines TRBV28 with TRBJ1-2, with D perhaps matching TRBD1 (5 bases). CDR1 is MDHEN, CDR2 SYDVKM, per germline. V was shortened by 6 bases and J by 4 bases, with 12 bases between the two germline ends. The CDR3 runs to 13 residues. The CDR3: CASSRRALYGYTF. The CDR3 DNA follows: TGTGCCAGCAGCCGCAGGGCCCTCTATGGCTACACCTTC.

The genes are TRBV12-3 or TRBV12-4 and TRBJ2-3; TRBD1 might be the D (5 bases). V gave up 8 bases and J gave up 2 bases, with 14 bases separating them. This CDR3 comprises 14 residues. CDR3 nucleotides: TGTGCCAGCGTAGGGCAGGGCCTCACAGATACGCAGTATTTT. Translated, it gives CASVGQGLTDTQYF.

In its sample, this clonotype was seen a few times. A read error may produce the germline difference seen at one junction end. The chain employs TRBV9 and TRBJ2-7, with 9 nucleotides matching TRBD1. CDR3 length: 15 amino acids. Germline loops: CDR1 SGDLS, CDR2 YYNGEE. The CDR3 DNA reads as TGTGCCAGCAGTGTAGGAGGACAGGGGTACTACGAGCAGTACTTC. Amino acids: CASSVGGQGYYEQYF.